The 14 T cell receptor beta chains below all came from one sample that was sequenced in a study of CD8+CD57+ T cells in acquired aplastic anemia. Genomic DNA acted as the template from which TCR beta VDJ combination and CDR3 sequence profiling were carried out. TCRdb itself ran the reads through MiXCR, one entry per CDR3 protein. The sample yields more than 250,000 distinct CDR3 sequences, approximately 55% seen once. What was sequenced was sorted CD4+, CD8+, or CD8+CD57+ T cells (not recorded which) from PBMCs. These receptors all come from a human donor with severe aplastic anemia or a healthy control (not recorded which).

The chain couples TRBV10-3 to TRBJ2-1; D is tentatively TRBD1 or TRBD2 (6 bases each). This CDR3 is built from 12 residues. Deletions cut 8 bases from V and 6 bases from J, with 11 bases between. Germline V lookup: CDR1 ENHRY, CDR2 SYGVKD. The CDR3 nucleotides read TGTGCCATCGGTGGAGGGGGCAATGAGCAGTTCTTC. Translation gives CAIGGGGNEQFF.

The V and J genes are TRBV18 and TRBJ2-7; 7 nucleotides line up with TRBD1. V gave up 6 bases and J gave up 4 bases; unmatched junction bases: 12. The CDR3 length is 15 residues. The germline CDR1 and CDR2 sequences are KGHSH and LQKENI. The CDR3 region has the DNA TGTGCCAGCTCGCCAACACAGGGGACCCCGTACGAGCAGTACTTC. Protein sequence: CASSPTQGTPYEQYF.

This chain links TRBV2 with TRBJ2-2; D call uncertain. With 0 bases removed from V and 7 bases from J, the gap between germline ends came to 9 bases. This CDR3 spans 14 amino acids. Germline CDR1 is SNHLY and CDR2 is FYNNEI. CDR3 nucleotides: TGTGCCAGCAGTGAAGCGATGGGTTTCGGGGAGCTGTTTTTT. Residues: CASSEAMGFGELFF.

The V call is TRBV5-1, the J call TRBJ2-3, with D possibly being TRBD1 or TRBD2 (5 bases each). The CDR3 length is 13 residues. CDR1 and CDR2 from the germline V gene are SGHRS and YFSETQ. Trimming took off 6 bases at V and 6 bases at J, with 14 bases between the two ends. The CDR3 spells CASKIGGDDTQYF. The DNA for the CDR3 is TGCGCCAGCAAAATTGGGGGTGATGATACGCAGTATTTT.

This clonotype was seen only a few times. CDR3 in amino acids: CATSSPGQGRDIQYF. The CDR3 DNA reads as TGTGCCACCAGCAGCCCCGGACAGGGAAGGGACATTCAGTACTTC. The chain joins TRBV15 to TRBJ2-4; TRBD1 matches 8 bases. Germline assignment: CDR1 LNHNV and CDR2 YYDKDF (reference sequence). V trimming: 3 bases; J trimming: 8 bases; junction bases outside the gene matches: 9. The CDR3 loop spans 15 amino acids. Using reference TRBV15 and TRBJ2-4 for the parts outside the CDR3, the full variable domain is DAMVIQNPRYQVTQFGKPVTLSCSQTLNHNVMYWYQQKSSQAPKLLFHYYDKDFNNEADTPDNFQSRRPNTSFCFLDIRSPGLGDTAMYLCATSSPGQGRDIQYFGAGTRLSVL.

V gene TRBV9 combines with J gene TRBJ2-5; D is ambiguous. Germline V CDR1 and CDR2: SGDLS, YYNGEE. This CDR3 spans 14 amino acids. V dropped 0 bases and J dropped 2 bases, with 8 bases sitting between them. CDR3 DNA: TGTGCCAGCAGCGTAGGACCAGGTCAAGAGACCCAGTACTTC. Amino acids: CASSVGPGQETQYF.

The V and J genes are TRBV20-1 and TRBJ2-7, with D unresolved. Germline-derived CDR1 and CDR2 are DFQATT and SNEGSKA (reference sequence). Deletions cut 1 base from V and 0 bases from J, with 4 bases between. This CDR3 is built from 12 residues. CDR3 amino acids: CSARASSYEQYF. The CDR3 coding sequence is TGCAGTGCTAGAGCGTCCTCCTACGAGCAGTACTTC.

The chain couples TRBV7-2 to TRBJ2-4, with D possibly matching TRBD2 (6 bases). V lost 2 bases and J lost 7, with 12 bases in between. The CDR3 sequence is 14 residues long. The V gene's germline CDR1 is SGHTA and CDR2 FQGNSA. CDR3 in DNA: TGTGCCAGCAGCTTACAGGGACTCGGGAACATTCAGTACTTC. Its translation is CASSLQGLGNIQYF. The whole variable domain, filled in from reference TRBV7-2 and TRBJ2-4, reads GAGVSQSPSNKVTEKGKDVELRCDPISGHTALYWYRQSLGQGLEFLIYFQGNSAPDKSGLPSDRFSAERTGGSVSTLTIQRTQQEDSAVYLCASSLQGLGNIQYFGAGTRLSVL.

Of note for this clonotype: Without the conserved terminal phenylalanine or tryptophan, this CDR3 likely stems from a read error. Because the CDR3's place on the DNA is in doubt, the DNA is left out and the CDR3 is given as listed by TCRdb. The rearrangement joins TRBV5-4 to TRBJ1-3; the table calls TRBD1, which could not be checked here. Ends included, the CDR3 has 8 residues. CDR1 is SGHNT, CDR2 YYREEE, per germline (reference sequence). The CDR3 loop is CASNGGDT.

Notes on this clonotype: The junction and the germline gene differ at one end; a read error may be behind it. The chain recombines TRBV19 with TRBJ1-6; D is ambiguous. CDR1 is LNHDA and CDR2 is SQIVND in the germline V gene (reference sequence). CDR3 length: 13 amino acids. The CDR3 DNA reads TGTGCCAGTCAGACCATACCCGACTCACCCCTCCGCTTT. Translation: CASQTIPDSPLRF.

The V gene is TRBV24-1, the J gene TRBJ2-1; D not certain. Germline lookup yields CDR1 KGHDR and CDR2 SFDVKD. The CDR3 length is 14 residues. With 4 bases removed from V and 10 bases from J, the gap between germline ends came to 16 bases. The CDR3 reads CATSETGSLREQFF. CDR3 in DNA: TGTGCCACCAGTGAAACGGGTTCCCTAAGGGAGCAGTTCTTC.

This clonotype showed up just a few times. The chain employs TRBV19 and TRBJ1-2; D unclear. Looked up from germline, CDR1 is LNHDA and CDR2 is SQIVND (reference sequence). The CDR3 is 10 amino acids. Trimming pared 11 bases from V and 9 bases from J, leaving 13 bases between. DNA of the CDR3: TGTGCCTTTGATTTGGTCCGCTACACCTTC. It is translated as CAFDLVRYTF.

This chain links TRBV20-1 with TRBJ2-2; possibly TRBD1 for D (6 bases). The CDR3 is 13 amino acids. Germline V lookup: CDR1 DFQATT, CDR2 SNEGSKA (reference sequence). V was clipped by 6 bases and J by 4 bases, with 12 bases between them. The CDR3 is CSAEPDSTGELFF. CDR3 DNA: TGCAGTGCAGAGCCGGACAGCACCGGGGAGCTGTTTTTT.

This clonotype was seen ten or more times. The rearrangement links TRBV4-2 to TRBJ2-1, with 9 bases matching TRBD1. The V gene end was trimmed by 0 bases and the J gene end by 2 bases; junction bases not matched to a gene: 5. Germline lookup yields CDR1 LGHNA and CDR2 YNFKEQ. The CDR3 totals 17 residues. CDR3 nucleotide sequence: TGTGCCAGCAGCCAAGAAGGGACAGGGCTTACCTACAATGAGCAGTTCTTC. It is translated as CASSQEGTGLTYNEQFF.